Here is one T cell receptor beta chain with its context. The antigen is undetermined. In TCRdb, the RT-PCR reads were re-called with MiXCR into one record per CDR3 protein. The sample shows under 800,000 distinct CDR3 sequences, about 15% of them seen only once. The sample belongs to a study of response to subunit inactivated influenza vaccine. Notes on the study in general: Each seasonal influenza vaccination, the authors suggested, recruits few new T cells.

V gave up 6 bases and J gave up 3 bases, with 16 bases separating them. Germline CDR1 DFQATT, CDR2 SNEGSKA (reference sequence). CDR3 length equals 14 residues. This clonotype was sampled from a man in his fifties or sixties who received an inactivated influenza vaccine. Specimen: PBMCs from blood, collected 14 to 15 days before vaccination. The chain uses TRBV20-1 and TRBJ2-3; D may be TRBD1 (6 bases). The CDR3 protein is CSAPGAPGTDTQYF. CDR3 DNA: TGCAGTGCCCCAGGGGCCCCTGGGACAGATACGCAGTATTTT.